This TCR beta chain emerged from a study of OX40 agonist ivuxolimab in advanced cancers. Looking at the study overall: Three patients had partial responses: one hepatocellular carcinoma, two cutaneous melanoma.

Data came from immunoSEQ multiplex PCR; TCRdb stores just in-frame clones and leaves some out. The table records around 30,000 clones, roughly 80% of them present only once. The CDR3 is made up of 14 amino acids. Trimming removed 5 bases from V and 5 bases from J, with 13 bases in between. Germline loops: CDR1 MNHEY, CDR2 SMNVEV (reference sequence). Patients had blood sampled at baseline and again on cycle 4 day 1 and cycle 7 day 1. The V gene is TRBV27, the J gene TRBJ2-1; D may be TRBD1 (5 bases). The specimen was CD4+ or CD8+ T cells sorted from blood, collected in a trial of the OX40 agonist ivuxolimab. This clonotype originated in an adult with an advanced solid tumor such as melanoma, head and neck, liver or kidney cancer. CDR3 amino acids: CASSRRQIDNEQFF. As DNA, the CDR3 is TGTGCCAGCAGTCGCCGACAGATAGACAATGAGCAGTTCTTC.